Below are 8 T cell receptor beta chains sequenced from a single sample in a study of blood T cell repertoires in COVID-19. Libraries were prepared by immunoSEQ multiplex PCR; TCRdb keeps only in-frame clonotypes and omits some of them. The data show some 150,000 clones, with more than 75% seen just once and roughly 13% held by the top ten. Sequencing used peripheral blood. These receptors were taken from a man in his fifties or sixties with active or convalescent COVID-19.

The chain is built from TRBV28 and TRBJ2-7, with D possibly matching TRBD1 (6 bases). Germline V lookup: CDR1 MDHEN, CDR2 SYDVKM. The CDR3 runs 14 residues. Trimming pared 1 base from V and 2 bases from J, leaving 9 bases between. The CDR3 nucleotides read TGTGCCAGCAGTTTATCGACAGGCGCCTACGAGCAGTACTTC. Its translation is CASSLSTGAYEQYF.

This clone has only a few counts. The J gene is TRBJ1-5, the V gene TRBV10-3; 7 bases are a match to TRBD1. V was pared by 0 bases and J by 1 base, with 6 bases of the junction left unmatched. The length of the CDR3 is 17 residues. Germline CDR1 ENHRY, CDR2 SYGVKD. The CDR3 nucleotides read TGTGCCATCAGTGAGTCGATAGGGGGCATGAGCAATCAGCCCCAGCATTTT. Protein: CAISESIGGMSNQPQHF.

V gene TRBV6-4 combines with J gene TRBJ2-1, with a tentative D call TRBD2 (6 bases). V lost 2 bases to trimming and J lost 11 bases, with 13 bases between them. From germline, CDR1 is MRHNA and CDR2 SNTAGT. The CDR3 covers 13 residues. The DNA for the CDR3 is TGTGCCAGCAGTGACGTTGGACTACCCAAGCAGTTCTTC. This gives the protein CASSDVGLPKQFF.

V gene TRBV12-5 combines with J gene TRBJ2-3, with D perhaps TRBD1 (6 bases). The germline V gene encodes CDR1 LGHNT and CDR2 FRNRAP. The CDR3 totals 13 residues. Trimming took off 6 bases at V and 2 bases at J, with 9 bases between the two ends. The CDR3 sequence is CASGRGDTDTQYF. CDR3 DNA sequence: TGTGCTAGTGGCAGGGGAGACACAGATACGCAGTATTTT.

This chain links TRBV28 with TRBJ2-3, with 7 bases that match TRBD1. Germline V CDR1 and CDR2: MDHEN, SYDVKM. J was trimmed by 1 base and V by 5 bases; bases with no gene match: 9. The CDR3 is made up of 16 amino acids. The CDR3: CASSTRTGDRTDTQYF. The CDR3 DNA is TGTGCCAGCAGTACCCGGACAGGAGATCGCACAGATACGCAGTATTTT.

The chain links TRBV25-1 to TRBJ1-2; D remains ambiguous. Trimming left V 0 bases short and J 4 bases short, with 6 bases between. The CDR3 is made up of 13 amino acids. Germline lookup yields CDR1 MGHDK and CDR2 SYGVNS. CDR3 DNA: TGTGCCAGCAGTGAATATTCCGGCTATGGCTACACCTTC. This gives the protein CASSEYSGYGYTF.

This chain links TRBV19 with TRBJ1-4, with 8 nucleotides matching TRBD1. V lost 3 bases to trimming and J lost 7 bases; unmatched junction nucleotides: 4. The CDR3 runs 14 residues. Germline-derived CDR1 and CDR2 are LNHDA and SQIVND (reference sequence). CDR3 loop: CASSIYRGSEKLFF. The CDR3 nucleotides are TGTGCCAGTAGTATCTACAGGGGGAGTGAAAAACTGTTTTTT.

This chain links TRBV5-5 with TRBJ2-3, with a possible D match to TRBD1 (5 bases). V was trimmed by 4 bases and J by 4 bases, leaving 13 bases between them. Germline CDR1 reads SGHKS; CDR2 reads YYEKEE (reference sequence). The CDR3 has 14 residues. As DNA, the CDR3 is TGTGCCAGCAGCGGGGAATGGGGCGCAGATACGCAGTATTTT. Translation: CASSGEWGADTQYF.